The 14 T cell receptor beta chains below all came from one sample that was sequenced in a study of shared clonotypes between healthy human individuals. Assay: immunoSEQ multiplex PCR; the TCRdb copy retains only in-frame clones and omits some. The table has millions of clones, approximately 95% seen once. Material: naive CD4+ T cells sorted from blood. Subset indicated: CD45RA+ positively selected. The receptors were gathered from a man aged 18 to 35 in good health.

J is TRBJ2-5 and V is TRBV7-2; a possible D gene is TRBD1 (5 bases). This CDR3 is built from 15 residues. Germline loops: CDR1 SGHTA, CDR2 FQGNSA. Trimming pared 3 bases from V and 5 bases from J, leaving 16 bases between. CDR3 region: CASSLGSGLRETQYF. The CDR3 coding sequence is TGTGCCAGCAGCTTGGGTTCAGGGTTAAGGGAGACCCAGTACTTC.

V gene TRBV21-1 combines with J gene TRBJ1-2. TRBV21-1 constitutes a pseudogene. CDR3 length: 13 residues. The CDR3 region is CASSKVAGLGYTF. CDR3 DNA: TGTGCCAGCAGCAAGGTAGCGGGGCTTGGCTACACCTTC.

J is TRBJ1-1 and V is TRBV5-1; 8 positions match TRBD1. Germline CDR1 and CDR2: SGHRS and YFSETQ. Trimming at V came to 2 bases and at J to 1 base, leaving 4 bases not matched to a gene. The CDR3 is 15 amino acids. CDR3 nucleotides: TGCGCCAGCAGCTTCGCCGGGACAGGGAACACTGAAGCTTTCTTT. This sequence encodes CASSFAGTGNTEAFF.

The J gene is TRBJ1-1, the V gene TRBV18; possible D gene TRBD1, 6 bases. CDR3 length equals 15 residues. V was clipped by 0 bases and J by 4 bases, with 12 bases between them. Germline assignment: CDR1 KGHSH and CDR2 LQKENI. CDR3 nucleotides: TGTGCCAGCTCACCACCGGGGGGGCAGGGCACTGAAGCTTTCTTT. Translating it yields CASSPPGGQGTEAFF.

The chain employs TRBV18 and TRBJ1-6, with D maybe TRBD1 (6 bases). Germline V gives CDR1 KGHSH, CDR2 LQKENI. There are 14 residues in the CDR3. V was shortened by 4 bases and J by 6 bases, with 10 bases between the two germline ends. In DNA form, the CDR3 reads TGTGCCAGCTCACAAACAGGGATTAATTCACCCCTCCACTTT. Residues: CASSQTGINSPLHF. The full variable domain, rest sourced from reference TRBV18 and TRBJ1-6, is NAGVMQNPRHLVRRRGQEARLRCSPMKGHSHVYWYRQLPEEGLKFMVYLQKENIIDESGMPKERFSAEFPKEGPSILRIQQVVRGDSAAYFCASSQTGINSPLHFGNGTRLTVT.

The chain links TRBV10-1 to TRBJ2-7; D could derive from TRBD1 or TRBD2 (6 bases each). Between the trimmed V and J ends, which lost 0 bases and 4 bases, there was a span of 16 bases. Germline CDR1 and CDR2: WNHNN and SYGVQD (reference sequence). CDR3 length: 16 amino acids. The CDR3 here is CASSESLGPGAYEQYF. CDR3 coding DNA: TGCGCCAGCAGTGAGTCCCTAGGTCCGGGGGCATACGAGCAGTACTTC.

The gene calls are TRBV29-1 and TRBJ2-5, with 9 nucleotides matching TRBD1. CDR1 is SQVTM, CDR2 ANQGSEA, per germline. This CDR3 has 15 amino acids. After removal of 4 bases from V and 5 bases from J, the junction contained 11 bases not matched to a gene. CDR3 sequence reads: CSVGYLGTGRETQYF. Here the CDR3 DNA reads TGCAGCGTTGGATATCTTGGGACAGGGAGGGAGACCCAGTACTTC.

This chain links TRBV6-1 with TRBJ1-6, with 7 positions matching TRBD1. J lost 10 bases, V lost 0 bases, and 21 bases had no gene match. The CDR3 consists of 20 residues. Germline CDR1 MNHNS, CDR2 SASEGT. This CDR3 is CASSEALDRVYRIWDSPLHF. CDR3 DNA: TGTGCCAGCAGTGAAGCGCTAGACAGGGTTTATCGTATTTGGGACTCACCCCTCCACTTT.

The rearrangement links TRBV27 to TRBJ2-5; no clear D gene. V lost 2 bases, J lost 5 bases, and 9 bases lay in between. The CDR3 loop spans 13 amino acids. The germline gives CDR1 MNHEY, CDR2 SMNVEV (reference sequence). Here the CDR3 DNA reads TGTGCCAGCAGTTTAAGTTACGCCGAGACCCAGTACTTC. Its translation: CASSLSYAETQYF.

V and J are TRBV10-3 and TRBJ2-3; 8 bases map to TRBD2. Germline V gene lookup returns CDR1 ENHRY and CDR2 SYGVKD. CDR3 size: 11 residues. The trim removed 3 bases at V and 11 bases at J, leaving 1 base unmatched. The CDR3 DNA is TGTGCCATCAGTGACGCGGGAGGGCAGTATTTT. The encoded protein is CAISDAGGQYF.

The chain employs TRBV27 and TRBJ2-3, with D possibly being TRBD1 (5 bases). The germline gives CDR1 MNHEY, CDR2 SMNVEV (reference sequence). This CDR3 is 16 amino acids long. Deletions cut 4 bases from V and 0 bases from J, with 14 bases between. CDR3 nucleotides: TGTGCCAGCAGTTGGGGCATCTCATCTAGCACAGATACGCAGTATTTT. Translation gives CASSWGISSSTDTQYF.

This chain's CDR3 is CASSYRGDEKLFF. The CDR3 bases are TGTGCCAGCAGCTACAGGGGGGATGAAAAACTGTTTTTT. The chain carries TRBV4-2 and TRBJ1-4; TRBD1 aligns across 8 bases. Germline V gives CDR1 LGHNA, CDR2 YNFKEQ. Unmatched junction bases numbered 2, after V lost 5 bases and J lost 6 bases. The CDR3 length is 13 residues.

The genes are TRBV9 and TRBJ1-2; 8 bases are shared with TRBD1. Trimming cost V 4 bases and J 4 bases; bases outside gene matches: 6. From germline, CDR1 is SGDLS and CDR2 YYNGEE. CDR3 size: 14 residues. This CDR3 is CASSTPGQVYGYTF. Written as DNA, the CDR3 is TGTGCCAGCAGCACACCGGGACAGGTCTATGGCTACACCTTC. The full variable domain, completed using reference TRBV9 and TRBJ1-2, is DSGVTQTPKHLITATGQRVTLRCSPRSGDLSVYWYQQSLDQGLQFLIQYYNGEERAKGNILERFSAQQFPDLHSELNLSSLELGDSALYFCASSTPGQVYGYTFGSGTRLTVV.

J is TRBJ2-2 and V is TRBV19; D is uncertain. The V and J ends lost 5 bases and 6 bases respectively, with 19 bases between them. Germline V gene sequence: CDR1 LNHDA, CDR2 SQIVND (reference sequence). The CDR3 covers 16 residues. The CDR3 nucleotides read TGTGCCAGTAGTTCCTTTCGACAAGGTGGTCCCGGGGAGCTGTTTTTT. Protein product: CASSSFRQGGPGELFF. The entire variable domain, with the rest obtained from reference TRBV19 and TRBJ2-2, is as follows: DGGITQSPKYLFRKEGQNVTLSCEQNLNHDAMYWYRQDPGQGLRLIYYSQIVNDFQKGDIAEGYSVSREKKESFPLTVTSAQKNPTAFYLCASSSFRQGGPGELFFGEGSRLTVL.